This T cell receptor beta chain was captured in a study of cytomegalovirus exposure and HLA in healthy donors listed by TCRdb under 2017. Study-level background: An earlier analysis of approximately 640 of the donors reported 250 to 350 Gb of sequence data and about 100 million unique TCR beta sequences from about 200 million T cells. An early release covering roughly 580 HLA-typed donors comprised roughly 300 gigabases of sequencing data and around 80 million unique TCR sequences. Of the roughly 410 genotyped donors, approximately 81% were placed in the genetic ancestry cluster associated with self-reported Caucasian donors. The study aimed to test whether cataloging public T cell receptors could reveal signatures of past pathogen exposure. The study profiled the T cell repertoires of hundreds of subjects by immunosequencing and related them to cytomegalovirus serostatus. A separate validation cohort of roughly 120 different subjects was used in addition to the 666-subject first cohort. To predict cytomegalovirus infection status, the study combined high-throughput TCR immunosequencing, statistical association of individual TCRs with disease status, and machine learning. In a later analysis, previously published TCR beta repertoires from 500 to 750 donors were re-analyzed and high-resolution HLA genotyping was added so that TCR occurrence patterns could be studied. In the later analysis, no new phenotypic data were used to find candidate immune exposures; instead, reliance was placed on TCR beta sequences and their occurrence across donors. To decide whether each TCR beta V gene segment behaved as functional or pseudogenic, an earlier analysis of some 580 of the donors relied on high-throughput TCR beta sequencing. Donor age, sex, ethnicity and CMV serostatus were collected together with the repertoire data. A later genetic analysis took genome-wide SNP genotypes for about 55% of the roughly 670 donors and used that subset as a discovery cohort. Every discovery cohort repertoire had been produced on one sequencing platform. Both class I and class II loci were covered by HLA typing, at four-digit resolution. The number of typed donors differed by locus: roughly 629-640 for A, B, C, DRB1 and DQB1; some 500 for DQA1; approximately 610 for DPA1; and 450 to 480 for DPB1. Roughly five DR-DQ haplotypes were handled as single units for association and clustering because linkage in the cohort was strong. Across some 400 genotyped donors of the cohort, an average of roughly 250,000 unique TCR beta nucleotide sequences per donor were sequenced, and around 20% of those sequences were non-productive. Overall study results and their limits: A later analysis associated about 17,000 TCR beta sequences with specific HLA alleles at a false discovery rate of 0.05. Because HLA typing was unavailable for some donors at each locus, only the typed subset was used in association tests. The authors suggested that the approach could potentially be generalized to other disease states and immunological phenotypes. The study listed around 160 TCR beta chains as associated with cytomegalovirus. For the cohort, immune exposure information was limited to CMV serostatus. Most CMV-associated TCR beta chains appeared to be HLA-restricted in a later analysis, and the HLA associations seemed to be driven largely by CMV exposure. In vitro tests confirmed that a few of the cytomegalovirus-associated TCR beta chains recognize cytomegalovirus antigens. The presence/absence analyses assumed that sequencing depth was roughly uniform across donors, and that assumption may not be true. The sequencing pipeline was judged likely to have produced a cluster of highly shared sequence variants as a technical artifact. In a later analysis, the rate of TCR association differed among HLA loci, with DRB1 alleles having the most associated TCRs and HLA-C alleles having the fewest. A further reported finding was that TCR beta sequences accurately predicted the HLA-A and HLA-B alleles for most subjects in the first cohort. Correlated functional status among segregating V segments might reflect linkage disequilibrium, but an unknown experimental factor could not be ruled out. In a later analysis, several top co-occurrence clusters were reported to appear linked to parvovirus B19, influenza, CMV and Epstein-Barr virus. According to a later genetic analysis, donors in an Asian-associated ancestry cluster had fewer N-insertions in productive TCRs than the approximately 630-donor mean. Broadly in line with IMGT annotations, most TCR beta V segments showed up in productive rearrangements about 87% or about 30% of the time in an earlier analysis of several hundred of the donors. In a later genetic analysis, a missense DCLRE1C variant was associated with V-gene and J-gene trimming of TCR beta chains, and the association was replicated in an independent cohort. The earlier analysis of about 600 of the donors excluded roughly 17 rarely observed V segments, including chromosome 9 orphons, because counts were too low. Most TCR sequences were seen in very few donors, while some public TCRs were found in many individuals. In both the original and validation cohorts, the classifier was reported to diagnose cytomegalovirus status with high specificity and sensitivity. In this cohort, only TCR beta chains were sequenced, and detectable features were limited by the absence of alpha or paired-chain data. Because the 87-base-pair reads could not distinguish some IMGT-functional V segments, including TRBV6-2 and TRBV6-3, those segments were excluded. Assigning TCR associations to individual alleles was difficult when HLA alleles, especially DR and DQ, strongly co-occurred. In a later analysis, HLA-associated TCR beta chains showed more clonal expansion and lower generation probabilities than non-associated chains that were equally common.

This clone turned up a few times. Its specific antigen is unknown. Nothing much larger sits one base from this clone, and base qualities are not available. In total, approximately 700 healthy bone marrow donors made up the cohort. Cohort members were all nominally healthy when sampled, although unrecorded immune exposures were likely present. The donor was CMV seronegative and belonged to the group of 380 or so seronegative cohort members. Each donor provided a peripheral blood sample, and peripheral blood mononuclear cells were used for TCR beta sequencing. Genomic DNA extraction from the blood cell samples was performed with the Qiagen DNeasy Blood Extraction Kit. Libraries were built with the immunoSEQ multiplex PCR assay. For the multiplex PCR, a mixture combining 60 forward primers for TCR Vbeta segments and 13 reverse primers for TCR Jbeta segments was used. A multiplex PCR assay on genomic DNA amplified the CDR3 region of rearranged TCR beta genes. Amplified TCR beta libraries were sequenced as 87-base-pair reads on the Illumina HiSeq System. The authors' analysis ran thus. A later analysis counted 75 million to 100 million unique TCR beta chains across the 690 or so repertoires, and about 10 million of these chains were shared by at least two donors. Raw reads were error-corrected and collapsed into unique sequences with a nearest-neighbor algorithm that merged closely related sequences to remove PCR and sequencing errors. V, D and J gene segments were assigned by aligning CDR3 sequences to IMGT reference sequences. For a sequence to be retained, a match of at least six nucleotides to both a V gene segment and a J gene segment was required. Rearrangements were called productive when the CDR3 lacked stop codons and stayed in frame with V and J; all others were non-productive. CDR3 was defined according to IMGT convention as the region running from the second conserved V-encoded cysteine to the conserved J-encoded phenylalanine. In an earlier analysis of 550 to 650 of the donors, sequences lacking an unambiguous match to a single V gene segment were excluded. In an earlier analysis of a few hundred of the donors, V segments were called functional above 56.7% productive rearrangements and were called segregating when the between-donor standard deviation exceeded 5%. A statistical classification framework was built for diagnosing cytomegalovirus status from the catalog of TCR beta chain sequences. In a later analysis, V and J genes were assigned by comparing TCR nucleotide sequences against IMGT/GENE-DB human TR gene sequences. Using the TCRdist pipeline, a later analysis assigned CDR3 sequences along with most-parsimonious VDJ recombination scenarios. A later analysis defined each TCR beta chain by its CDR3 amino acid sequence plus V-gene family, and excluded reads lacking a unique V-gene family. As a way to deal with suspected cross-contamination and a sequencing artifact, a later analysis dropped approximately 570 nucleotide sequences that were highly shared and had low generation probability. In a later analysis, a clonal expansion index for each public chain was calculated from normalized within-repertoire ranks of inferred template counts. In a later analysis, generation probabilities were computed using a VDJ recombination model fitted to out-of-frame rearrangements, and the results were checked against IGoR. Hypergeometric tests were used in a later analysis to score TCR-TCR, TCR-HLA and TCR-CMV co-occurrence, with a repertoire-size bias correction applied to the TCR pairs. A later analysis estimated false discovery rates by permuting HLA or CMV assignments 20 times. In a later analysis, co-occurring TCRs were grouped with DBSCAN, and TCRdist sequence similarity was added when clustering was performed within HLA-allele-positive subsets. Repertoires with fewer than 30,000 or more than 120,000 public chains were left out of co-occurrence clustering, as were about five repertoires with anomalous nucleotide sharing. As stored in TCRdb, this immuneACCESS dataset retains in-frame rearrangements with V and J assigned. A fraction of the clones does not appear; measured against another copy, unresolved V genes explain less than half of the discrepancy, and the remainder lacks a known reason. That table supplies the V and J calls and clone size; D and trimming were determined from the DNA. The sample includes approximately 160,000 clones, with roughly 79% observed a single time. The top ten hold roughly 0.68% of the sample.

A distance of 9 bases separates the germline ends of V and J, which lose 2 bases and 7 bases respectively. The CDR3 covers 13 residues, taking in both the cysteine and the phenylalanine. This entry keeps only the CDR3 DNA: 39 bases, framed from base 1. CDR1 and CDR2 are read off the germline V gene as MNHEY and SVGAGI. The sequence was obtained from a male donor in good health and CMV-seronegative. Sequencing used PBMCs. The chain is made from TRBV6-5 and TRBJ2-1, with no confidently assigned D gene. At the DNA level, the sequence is TGTGCCAGCAGTTACGACGCGGTGAATGAGCAGTTCTTC. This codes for CASSYDAVNEQFF.